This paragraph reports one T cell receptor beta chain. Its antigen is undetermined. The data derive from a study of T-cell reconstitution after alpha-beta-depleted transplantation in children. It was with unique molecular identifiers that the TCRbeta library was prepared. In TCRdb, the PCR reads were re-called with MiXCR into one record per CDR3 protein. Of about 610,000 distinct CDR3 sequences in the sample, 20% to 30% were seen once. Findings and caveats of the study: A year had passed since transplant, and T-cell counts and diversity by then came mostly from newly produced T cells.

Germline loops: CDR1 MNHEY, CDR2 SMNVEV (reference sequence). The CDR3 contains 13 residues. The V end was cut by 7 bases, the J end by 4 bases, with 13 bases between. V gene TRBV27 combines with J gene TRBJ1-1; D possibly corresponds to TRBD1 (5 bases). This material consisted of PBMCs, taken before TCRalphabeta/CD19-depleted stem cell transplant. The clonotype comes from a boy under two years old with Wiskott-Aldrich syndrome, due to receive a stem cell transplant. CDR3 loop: CASTGDGLTEAFF. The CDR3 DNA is TGTGCCAGCACGGGGGACGGCCTCACTGAAGCTTTCTTT.